The sequence of this T cell receptor (beta chain) was determined in a study of T cells in Graves' hyperthyroidism and ophthalmopathy (dated by TCRdb to about 2019). Regarding the complete study: Peripheral blood was sampled at the time of initial diagnosis, prior to any treatment. A discovery cohort of 95 to 100 patients, roughly 40 with Graves' ophthalmopathy and about 58 with stable Graves' hyperthyroidism, was used to find distinguishing TCR V-J signatures. Prospective prediction of ophthalmopathy was tested in an independent validation cohort consisting of 18 hyperthyroidism patients and over 15 patients who later progressed to ophthalmopathy. The 100 or so discovery patients were divided at random into training and test sets in a 7:3 ratio. Thyroid tissue and blood T-cell repertoires from more than five Graves' hyperthyroidism patients were also compared in the study. Following sampling, methimazole starting at 30 mg daily was given to hyperthyroidism patients, and high-dose intravenous methylprednisolone was given to ophthalmopathy patients. According to the paper, TCR Vbeta CDR3 sequencing was carried out on 135 peripheral blood samples, which came from some 41 ophthalmopathy, roughly 75 hyperthyroidism and around 17 progressor patients. What the work shows at the level of the full study, not this receptor alone: A 13 V-J signature model separated ophthalmopathy from stable hyperthyroidism, with roughly 88% sensitivity and 81% to 82% specificity in cross-validation and 80%/75% in testing. No statistical method was used to fix the sample size in advance, and group allocation was not hidden from the investigators. Most expanded thyroid clonotypes (frequency above 0.001) were also detected in blood, a finding suggesting that blood repertoires may reflect thyroid immune responses. In validation, the model predicted progression to ophthalmopathy a median of around six months before onset, with around 70% sensitivity and nearly 75% specificity.

Remarks on this clonotype: No antigen is known for it. Base qualities were left out, and no much larger clone turns up one base away.

A patient counted as having stable Graves' hyperthyroidism if no progression to ophthalmopathy occurred over 18 months of follow-up. Hyperthyroidism patients were newly diagnosed, had a disease duration of under 2 months, and were aged 18 to 65 years. Any patient with an uncontrolled infection, another autoimmune disease, pregnancy or lactation was excluded. Diagnoses were based on clinical symptoms, serum thyroxine and TRAb, thyroid ultrasound and orbital computed tomography. PBMCs were isolated from approximately 10 ml of fresh peripheral blood by Ficoll-Paque density gradient centrifugation. Total RNA was extracted with Trizol reagent, and quality was checked on an Agilent 2100 Bioanalyzer. For CDR1 and CDR2, the germline V gene lists MNHNS and SASEGT. Germline trimming: 2 bases from V, 9 bases from J; junction bases outside gene matches: 5. The CDR3 measures 15 amino acids from cysteine to phenylalanine. The read is trimmed to its CDR3 DNA, 45 bases read in frame from base 1.

Amplification of TCR beta CDR3 regions was carried out from RNA transcripts. For the first round of RT-PCR on the TCR CDR3, the HTBI primer set was used together with the Qiagen OneStep RT-PCR kit. Libraries were constructed in a second round of multiplex PCR, after which size selection and purification were performed. The libraries were sequenced on an Illumina HiSeq2000 using paired-end 100 bp reads. Concerning the study's data processing: Raw data were processed with SOAPnuke, discarding reads with adapters, uncalled bases, mean Phred below 15, or no exact constant-primer or identifier match. COPE v1.2.5 was used to merge the high-quality paired reads, and each unique nucleotide sequence was defined as a clonotype. Clonotypes were aligned to IMGT TRBV, TRBD and TRBJ reference segments using MiTCR v1.1. Analysis was restricted to V-J combinations with a frequency above 0.0001, which covered roughly 99% of repertoires. A TCS score was defined as the ratio between F50 (clonal expansion) and ExV (chaos), using BLOSUM62-based TCRdist between CDR3 peptides within each V-J. Welch's t-statistics and random forest reduced roughly 530 V-J features to some 14, which were used in a naive Bayes classifier (R e1071). Starting from the raw public reads, TCRdb applied fastp trimming at Q25, assembled clones with MiXCR and retained in-frame beta chains. One record per CDR3 amino acid sequence lists the most common genes and DNA. In this record, the V and J calls reflect TCRdb's handling and not the investigators' own analysis. For this sample the table gives approximately 420,000 distinct CDR3 sequences, of which just under 15% were detected only once. The ten largest clones capture approximately 32% of the sample.

The origin of this receptor is a woman between 25 and 40 years old with Graves' hyperthyroidism. Sequenced material: blood. Rearrangement joined TRBV6-1 to TRBJ2-4, with 12 bases in between that match TRBD1. The DNA sequence is given as TGTGCCAGCAGTGAACCATGGGGACAGGGGGCCATTCAGTACTTC. This sequence encodes CASSEPWGQGAIQYF.